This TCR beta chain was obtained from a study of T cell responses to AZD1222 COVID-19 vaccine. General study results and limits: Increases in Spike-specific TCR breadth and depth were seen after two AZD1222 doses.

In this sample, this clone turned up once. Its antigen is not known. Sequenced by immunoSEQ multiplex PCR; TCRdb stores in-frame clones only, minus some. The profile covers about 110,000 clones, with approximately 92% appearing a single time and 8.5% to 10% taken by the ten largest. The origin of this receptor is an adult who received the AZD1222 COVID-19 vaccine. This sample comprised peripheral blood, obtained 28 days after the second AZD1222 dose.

CDR3 region: CASRRGQGAEQFF. CDR3 bases: TGTGCCAGTAGAAGGGGACAGGGGGCTGAGCAGTTCTTC. The chain links TRBV19 to TRBJ2-1; TRBD1 matches at 12 bases. This CDR3 region has 13 residues. CDR1 is LNHDA and CDR2 is SQIVND in the germline V gene (reference sequence). After removal of 6 bases from V and 9 bases from J, the junction contained 3 bases not matched to a gene.